The 19 T cell receptor beta chains below come from one sample, sequenced in a study of vaccination effects on CD4 cells after COVID-19. These receptors' targets are unknown. Sequencing in the ViraFEST assay came after antigen-specific CD4+ T cells had been expanded with viral peptide pools, which were used to stimulate PBMC. Subsequent to a culture period of approximately 11 days, CD4+ T cells were isolated. Each participant was given two doses of one vaccine (BNT162b2 or mRNA-1273). Assay used: immunoSEQ multiplex PCR; TCRdb lists only in-frame clones, some missing. This sample has about 72,000 clones, with 81% found just once. The input for sequencing was CD4+ T cells from PBMCs cultured with HCoV-229E spike peptides, taken after COVID-19 vaccination. The receptors originated from a human donor who received a COVID-19 vaccine.

The chain couples TRBV24-1 to TRBJ1-5; TRBD1 matches at 9 bases. The CDR3 totals 16 residues. In germline, CDR1 is KGHDR, CDR2 SFDVKD. V was pared by 3 bases and J by 1 base, with 3 bases of the junction left unmatched. The CDR3 nucleotides are TGTGCCACCAGTGATCGTGGACAGGGGAGCAATCAGCCCCAGCATTTT. This translates into CATSDRGQGSNQPQHF.

The gene calls are TRBV18 and TRBJ1-5, with D perhaps matching TRBD1 (5 bases). This CDR3 has 15 residues. Germline CDR1 and CDR2: KGHSH and LQKENI. V lost 2 bases and J 1 base, leaving 9 bases between the germline ends. The CDR3 DNA follows: TGTGCCAGCTCACCAGGGGCAGGGAGCAATCAGCCCCAGCATTTT. It specifies CASSPGAGSNQPQHF.

The V and J genes are TRBV11-2 and TRBJ2-3; D not resolved. V was trimmed by 4 bases and J by 0 bases, leaving 8 bases between them. Germline-derived CDR1 and CDR2 are SGHAT and FQNNGV. The CDR3 is 14 residues long. For the CDR3, the DNA is TGTGCCAGCAGCTCGCGTCTTAGCACAGATACGCAGTATTTT. It encodes CASSSRLSTDTQYF.

The genes are TRBV5-4 and TRBJ2-1, with D possibly TRBD1 on 6 matching bases. V lost 4 bases and J lost 9, with 14 bases in between. The germline V gene encodes CDR1 SGHNT and CDR2 YYREEE (reference sequence). The CDR3 is 13 residues long. The CDR3 nucleotides read TGTGCCAGCAGCAACCGGGACATAGGTGAGCAGTTCTTC. This gives the protein CASSNRDIGEQFF. Combining the CDR3 with reference TRBV5-4 and TRBJ2-1 gives the whole variable domain ETGVTQSPTHLIKTRGQQVTLRCSSQSGHNTVSWYQQALGQGPQFIFQYYREEENGRGNFPPRFSGLQFPNYSSELNVNALELDDSALYLCASSNRDIGEQFFGPGTRLTVL.

This chain uses TRBV12-3 or TRBV12-4 with TRBJ1-5; tentatively, D is TRBD1 (5 bases). V lost 6 bases and J lost 9, with 12 bases in between. The CDR3 spans 12 residues. The CDR3 region is CASRLRERPQHF. The CDR3, as DNA: TGTGCCAGCAGACTCAGGGAGCGGCCCCAGCATTTT.

V usage is TRBV3-1 (or the pseudogene TRBV3-2) and J usage is TRBJ2-5, with D unresolved. In germline, CDR1 is LGHDT, CDR2 YNNKEL (reference sequence). The CDR3 totals 15 residues. Trimming pared 3 bases from V and 0 bases from J, leaving 11 bases between. DNA for the CDR3: TGTGCCAGCAGCCACACGGTGACAAACCAAGAGACCCAGTACTTC. Translated: CASSHTVTNQETQYF.

The chain combines TRBV7-7 with TRBJ2-1, with 8 bases fitting TRBD1. The CDR3 runs 15 residues. After removal of 2 bases from V and 7 bases from J, the junction contained 7 bases not matched to a gene. CDR1 is SSHAT, CDR2 FNYEAQ, per germline (reference sequence). CDR3 sequence: CASSLLRTGLNEQFF. DNA of the CDR3: TGTGCCAGCAGCTTATTGAGGACAGGGCTGAATGAGCAGTTCTTC.

The V and J genes are TRBV10-3 and TRBJ2-1; no reliable D call. Per germline, CDR1 ENHRY and CDR2 SYGVKD. CDR3 length equals 12 residues. V was cut by 4 bases and J by 5 bases, with 6 bases left in between. In nucleotides, the CDR3 is TGTGCCATCAGTGGCACCCACAATGAGCAGTTCTTC. Translated, it gives CAISGTHNEQFF.

The chain links TRBV6-5 to TRBJ1-3; no reliable D call. Trimming removed 6 bases at V and 0 bases at J, with 12 bases between. The CDR3 is 15 amino acids. The germline CDR1 and CDR2 sequences are MNHEY and SVGAGI. The CDR3 region has the DNA TGTGCCAGCAGGGTAACAGTGAACTCTGGAAACACCATATATTTT. Its protein is CASRVTVNSGNTIYF.

The genes are TRBV19 and TRBJ2-1; possible D gene TRBD1, 5 bases. V lost 6 bases and J 4 bases, leaving 16 bases between the germline ends. CDR3 length: 15 amino acids. The germline V gene has CDR1 LNHDA and CDR2 SQIVND (reference sequence). The CDR3 DNA reads as TGTGCCAGTAGCACAAACCAGGGAACGTACAATGAGCAGTTCTTC. Translated, it gives CASSTNQGTYNEQFF.

The chain recombines TRBV2 with TRBJ2-1; 7 bases are shared with TRBD2. The CDR3 sequence is 15 residues long. Losses at the gene ends were 5 bases for V and 9 bases for J; bases not matched to a gene: 13. Per the germline V gene, CDR1 is SNHLY and CDR2 is FYNNEI. DNA of the CDR3: TGTGCCAGCAGTCCCATGCGCGGGGGAATTAGTGAGCAGTTCTTC. Amino acid sequence: CASSPMRGGISEQFF.

CDR3 loop: CASSRDRGTETQYF. Written as DNA, the CDR3 is TGTGCCAGCAGTCGGGACAGGGGAACGGAGACCCAGTACTTC. The rearrangement uses TRBV6-6 and TRBJ2-5; 10 positions agree with TRBD1. Germline CDR1 is MNHNY and CDR2 is SVGAGI (reference sequence). Trimming took 5 bases from V and 5 from J; bases not matched to a gene: 5. This CDR3 has 14 residues.

This sequence joins TRBV6-6 and TRBJ1-4, with TRBD1 identical over 7 bases. The V gene's germline CDR1 is MNHNY and CDR2 SVGAGI (reference sequence). The junction had 0 bases not matched to a gene; V was cut back by 5 bases and J by 0 bases. The CDR3 runs 14 residues. The DNA for the CDR3 is TGTGCCAGCAGTGGGACAGCAACTAATGAAAAACTGTTTTTT. Its protein product is CASSGTATNEKLFF.

This chain joins TRBV2 and TRBJ2-5; weak D call: TRBD1 (6 bases). The germline V and J ends were trimmed by 9 bases and 3 bases, with 26 bases remaining between them. This CDR3 is built from 17 residues. From germline, CDR1 is SNHLY and CDR2 FYNNEI. The CDR3 DNA is TGTGCCAGTACCAGGGGTTTGTTAAAGGTCCCCAAAGAGACCCAGTACTTC. It encodes CASTRGLLKVPKETQYF.

The CDR3 region is CASSAGDRDRYGYTF. The CDR3 bases are TGTGCCAGCAGTGCAGGAGACCGGGACAGATATGGCTACACCTTC. The V call is TRBV2, the J call TRBJ1-2; 7 nucleotides match TRBD1. The CDR3 totals 15 residues. Losses at the gene ends were 4 bases for V and 5 bases for J; bases not matched to a gene: 10. CDR1 and CDR2 from the germline V gene are SNHLY and FYNNEI.

This chain links TRBV5-1 with TRBJ2-1, with a tentative D call TRBD1 (6 bases). V was shortened by 1 base and J by 6 bases, with 8 bases between the two germline ends. The CDR3 length is 13 residues. CDR1 is SGHRS and CDR2 is YFSETQ in the germline V gene. The CDR3 coding sequence is TGCGCCAGCAGCTTGACAGGGCCCAATGAGCAGTTCTTC. Amino acids: CASSLTGPNEQFF.

The CDR3 sequence is CASSQDSTGNQPQHF. CDR3 bases: TGCGCCAGCAGCCAAGATAGTACAGGGAATCAGCCCCAGCATTTT. The V call is TRBV4-1, the J call TRBJ1-5, with TRBD1 as a possible D gene (6 bases). V lost 0 bases and J lost 4, with 10 bases in between. Germline loops: CDR1 MGHRA, CDR2 YSYEKL. This CDR3 has 15 residues.

This chain connects TRBV5-4 to TRBJ2-7; 7 bases map to TRBD1. V shed 2 bases, J shed 5 bases, and the junction held 13 bases outside the gene matches. Germline loops: CDR1 SGHNT, CDR2 YYREEE (reference sequence). This CDR3 is 16 amino acids long. The CDR3 spells CASSLLIGGRGNEQYV. DNA of the CDR3: TGTGCCAGCAGCTTACTAATAGGTGGCAGGGGGAACGAGCAGTACGTC.

This clone showed up just once. V gene TRBV9 combines with J gene TRBJ1-1, with D possibly being TRBD1 (5 bases). Trimming stripped 0 bases from V and 0 bases from J, with 15 bases between. The CDR3 has 17 residues. Germline V CDR1 and CDR2: SGDLS, YYNGEE. CDR3 sequence reads: CASSVGRDGSLNTEAFF. The CDR3, as DNA: TGTGCCAGCAGCGTAGGAAGGGACGGCTCCCTGAACACTGAAGCTTTCTTT.